This TCR beta chain was captured in a study of shared T cell receptors in the human thymus. This clone was found a few times. The data were produced by immunoSEQ multiplex PCR, yet TCRdb's version contains in-frame clones alone and is incomplete. The sample contains hundreds of thousands of clones, around 87% of which appear only once. V lost 4 bases and J 4 bases, leaving 20 bases between the germline ends. Germline V lookup: CDR1 SGHRS, CDR2 YFSETQ. The CDR3 length is 16 residues. These same records also appear under a second study, on human thymus T cells. This second report adds: Resections from corrective heart surgery supplied the thymus tissue. Among thymic and blood repertoires, usage of V and J genes appeared biased.

The receptor was derived from a boy in the first two years of life with a congenital heart defect. The V gene is TRBV5-1, the J gene TRBJ2-5, with D perhaps matching TRBD2 (5 bases). Input material: thymocytes. The CDR3 nucleotides read TGCGCCAGCAGCCCCTCCTCGAGGGTAGTCGCAGAGACCCAGTACTTC. Encoded protein: CASSPSSRVVAETQYF. Based on the CDR3 plus reference TRBV5-1 and TRBJ2-5, the full variable domain is KAGVTQTPRYLIKTRGQQVTLSCSPISGHRSVSWYQQTPGQGLQFLFEYFSETQRNKGNFPGRFSGRQFSNSRSEMNVSTLELGDSALYLCASSPSSRVVAETQYFGPGTRLLVL.